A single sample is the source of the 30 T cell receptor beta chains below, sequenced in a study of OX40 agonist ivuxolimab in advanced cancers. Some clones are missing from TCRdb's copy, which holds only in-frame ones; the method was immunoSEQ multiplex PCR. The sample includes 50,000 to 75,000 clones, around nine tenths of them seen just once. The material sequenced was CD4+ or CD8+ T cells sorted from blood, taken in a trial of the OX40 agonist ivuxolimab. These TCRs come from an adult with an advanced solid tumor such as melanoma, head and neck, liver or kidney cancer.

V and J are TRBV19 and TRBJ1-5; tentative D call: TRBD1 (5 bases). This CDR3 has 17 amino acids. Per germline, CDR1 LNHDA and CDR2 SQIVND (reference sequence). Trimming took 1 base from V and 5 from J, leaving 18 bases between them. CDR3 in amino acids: CASSIVQAGSFHQPQHF. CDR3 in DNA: TGTGCCAGTAGTATAGTTCAGGCAGGGAGTTTTCATCAGCCCCAGCATTTT. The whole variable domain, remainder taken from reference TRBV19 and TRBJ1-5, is DGGITQSPKYLFRKEGQNVTLSCEQNLNHDAMYWYRQDPGQGLRLIYYSQIVNDFQKGDIAEGYSVSREKKESFPLTVTSAQKNPTAFYLCASSIVQAGSFHQPQHFGDGTRLSIL.

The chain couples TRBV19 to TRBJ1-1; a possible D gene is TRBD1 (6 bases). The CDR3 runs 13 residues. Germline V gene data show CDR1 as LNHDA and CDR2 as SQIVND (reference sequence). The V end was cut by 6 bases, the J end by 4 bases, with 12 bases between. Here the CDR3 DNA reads TGTGCCAGTAGCACAGGGAGAGGCACTGAAGCTTTCTTT. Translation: CASSTGRGTEAFF.

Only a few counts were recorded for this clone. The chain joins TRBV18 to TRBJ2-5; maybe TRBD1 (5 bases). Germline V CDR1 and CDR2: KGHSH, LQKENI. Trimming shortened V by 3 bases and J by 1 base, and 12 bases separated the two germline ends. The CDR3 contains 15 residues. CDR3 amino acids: CASSPQQGTQETQYF. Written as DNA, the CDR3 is TGTGCCAGCTCACCCCAGCAGGGAACCCAAGAGACCCAGTACTTC.

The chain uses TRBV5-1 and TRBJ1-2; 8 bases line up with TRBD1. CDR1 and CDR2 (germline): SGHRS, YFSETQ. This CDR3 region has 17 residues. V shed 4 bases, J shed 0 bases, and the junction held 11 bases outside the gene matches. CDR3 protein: CASSTTRQGIPNYGYTF. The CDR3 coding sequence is TGCGCCAGCAGCACCACAAGACAGGGGATCCCTAACTATGGCTACACCTTC.

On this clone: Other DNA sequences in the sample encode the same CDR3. CDR3 sequence (DNA): TGTGCCAGCGGCGACAGGGACCTTTCCCTACTAGCCAAAAACATTCAGTACTTC. Its translation is CASGDRDLSLLAKNIQYF. The V call is TRBV7-6, the J call TRBJ2-4; 7 bases map to TRBD1. The CDR3 is 18 residues long. Germline-derived CDR1 and CDR2 are SGHVS and FNYEAQ. V gave up 8 bases and J gave up 0 bases; unmatched junction bases: 16.

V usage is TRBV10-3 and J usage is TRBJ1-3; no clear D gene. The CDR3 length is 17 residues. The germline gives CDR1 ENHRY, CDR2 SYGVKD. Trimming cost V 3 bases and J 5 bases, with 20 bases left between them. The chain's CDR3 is CAISDARAEALRNTIYF. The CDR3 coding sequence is TGTGCCATCAGTGACGCTCGAGCAGAGGCCCTCAGAAACACCATATATTTT.

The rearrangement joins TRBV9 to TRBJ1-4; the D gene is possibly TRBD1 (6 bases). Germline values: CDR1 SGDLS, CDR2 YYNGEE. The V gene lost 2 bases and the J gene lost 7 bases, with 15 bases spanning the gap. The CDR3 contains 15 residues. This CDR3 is CASSVQQGSGEKLFF. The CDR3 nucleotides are TGTGCCAGCAGCGTCCAACAGGGAAGCGGTGAAAAACTGTTTTTT.

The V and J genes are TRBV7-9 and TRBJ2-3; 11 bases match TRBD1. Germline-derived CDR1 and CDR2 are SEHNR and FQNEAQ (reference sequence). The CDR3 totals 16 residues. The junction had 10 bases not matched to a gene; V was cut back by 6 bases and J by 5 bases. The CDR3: CASRLLSGQGGDTQYF. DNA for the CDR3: TGTGCCAGCAGATTGCTGTCGGGACAGGGGGGAGATACGCAGTATTTT. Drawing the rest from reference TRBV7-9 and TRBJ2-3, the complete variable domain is DTGVSQNPRHKITKRGQNVTFRCDPISEHNRLYWYRQTLGQGPEFLTYFQNEAQLEKSRLLSDRFSAERPKGSFSTLEIQRTEQGDSAMYLCASRLLSGQGGDTQYFGPGTRLTVL.

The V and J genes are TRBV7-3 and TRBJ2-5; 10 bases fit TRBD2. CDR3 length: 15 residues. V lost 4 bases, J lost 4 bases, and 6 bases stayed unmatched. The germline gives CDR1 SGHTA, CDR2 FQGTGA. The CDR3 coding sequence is TGTGCCAGCAGCTCAACCGGGACTAGCGCAGAGACCCAGTACTTC. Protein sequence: CASSSTGTSAETQYF.

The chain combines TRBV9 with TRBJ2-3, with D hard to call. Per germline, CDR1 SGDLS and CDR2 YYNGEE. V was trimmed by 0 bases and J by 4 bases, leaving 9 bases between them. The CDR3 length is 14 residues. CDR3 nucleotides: TGTGCCAGCAGCGTAGTCGGTCTTGCAGATACGCAGTATTTT. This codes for CASSVVGLADTQYF.

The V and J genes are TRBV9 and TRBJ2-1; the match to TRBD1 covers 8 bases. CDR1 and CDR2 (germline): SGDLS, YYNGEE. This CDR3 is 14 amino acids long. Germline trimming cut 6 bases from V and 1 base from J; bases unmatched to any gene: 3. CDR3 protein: CASTRTGSYNEQFF. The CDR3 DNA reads TGTGCCAGCACCAGGACAGGGTCCTACAATGAGCAGTTCTTC.

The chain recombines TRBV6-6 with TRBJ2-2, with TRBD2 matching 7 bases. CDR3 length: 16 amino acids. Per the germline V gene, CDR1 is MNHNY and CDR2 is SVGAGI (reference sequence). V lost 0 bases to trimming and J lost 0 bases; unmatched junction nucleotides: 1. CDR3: CASSYSAGANTGELFF. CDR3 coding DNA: TGTGCCAGCAGTTACTCGGCGGGGGCGAACACCGGGGAGCTGTTTTTT.

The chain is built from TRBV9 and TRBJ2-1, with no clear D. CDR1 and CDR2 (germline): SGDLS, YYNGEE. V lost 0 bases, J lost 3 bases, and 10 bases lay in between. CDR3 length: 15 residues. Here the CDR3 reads CASSVAPPIYNEQFF. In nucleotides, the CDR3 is TGTGCCAGCAGCGTAGCTCCCCCAATCTACAATGAGCAGTTCTTC.

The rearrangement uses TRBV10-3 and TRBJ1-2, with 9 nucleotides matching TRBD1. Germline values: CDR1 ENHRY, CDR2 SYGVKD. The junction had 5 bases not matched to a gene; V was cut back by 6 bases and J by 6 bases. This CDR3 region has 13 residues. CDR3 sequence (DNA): TGTGCCATCAGGGAACAGGGGGCAAATGGCTACACCTTC. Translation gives CAIREQGANGYTF.

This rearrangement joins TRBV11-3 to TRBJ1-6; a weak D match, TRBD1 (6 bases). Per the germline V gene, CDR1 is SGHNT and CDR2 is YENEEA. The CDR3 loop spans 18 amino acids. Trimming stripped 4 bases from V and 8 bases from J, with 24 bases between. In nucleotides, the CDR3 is TGTGCCAGCAGCTCGTCCAAGCGGGGGGCAGGCACTGATTCACCCCTCCACTTT. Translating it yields CASSSSKRGAGTDSPLHF.

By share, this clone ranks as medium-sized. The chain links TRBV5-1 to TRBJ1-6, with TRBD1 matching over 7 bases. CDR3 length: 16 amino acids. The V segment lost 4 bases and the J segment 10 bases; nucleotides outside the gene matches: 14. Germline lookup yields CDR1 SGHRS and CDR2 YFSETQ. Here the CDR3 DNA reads TGCGCCAGCAGCCTAGGGGGCGCTACGGGAGGGTCACCCCTCCACTTT. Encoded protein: CASSLGGATGGSPLHF.

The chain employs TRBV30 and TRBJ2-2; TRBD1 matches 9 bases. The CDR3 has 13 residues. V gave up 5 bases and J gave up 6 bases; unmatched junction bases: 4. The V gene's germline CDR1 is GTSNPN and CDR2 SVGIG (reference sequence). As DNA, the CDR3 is TGTGCCTGGGGGACAGGGCGGTCCGGGGAGCTGTTTTTT. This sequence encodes CAWGTGRSGELFF.

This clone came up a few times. CDR3 in amino acids: CASSFSWVNEQFF. The DNA of the CDR3 is TGTGCCAGCAGCTTTTCATGGGTCAATGAGCAGTTCTTC. The rearrangement links TRBV7-2 to TRBJ2-1, with unresolved D. Trimming took 3 bases from V and 6 from J, leaving 9 bases between them. Germline V gives CDR1 SGHTA, CDR2 FQGNSA. This CDR3 is built from 13 residues.

The CDR3 coding sequence is TGTGCCAGCAGCTTAGGGACTCACGCAGATACGCAGTATTTT. Translating it yields CASSLGTHADTQYF. The rearrangement joins TRBV7-2 to TRBJ2-3; tentative D call: TRBD2 (5 bases). The CDR3 sequence is 14 residues long. The V gene's germline CDR1 is SGHTA and CDR2 FQGNSA. The ends were cut back, 1 base at V and 4 bases at J, with 9 bases in the middle.

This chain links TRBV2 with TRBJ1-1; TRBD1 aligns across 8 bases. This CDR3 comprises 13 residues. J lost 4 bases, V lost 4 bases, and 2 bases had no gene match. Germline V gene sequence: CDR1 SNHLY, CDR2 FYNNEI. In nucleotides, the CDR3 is TGTGCCAGCAGTGGGACAGGGAGCACTGAAGCTTTCTTT. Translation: CASSGTGSTEAFF.

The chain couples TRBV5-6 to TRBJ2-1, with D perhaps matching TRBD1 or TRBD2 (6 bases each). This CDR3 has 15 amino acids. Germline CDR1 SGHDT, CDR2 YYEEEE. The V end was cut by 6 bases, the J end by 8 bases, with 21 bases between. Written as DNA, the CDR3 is TGTGCCAGCAACCAAGGAGGCAGGGGAGGAGATGAGCAGTTCTTC. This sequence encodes CASNQGGRGGDEQFF.

The CDR3 coding sequence is TGCGCCAGCAGTGATTGGCGGACAGGGCCAACCGGGGAGCTGTTTTTT. This codes for CASSDWRTGPTGELFF. V usage is TRBV10-2 and J usage is TRBJ2-2; 8 bases match TRBD1. CDR1 and CDR2 from the germline V gene are WSHSY and SAAADI. The CDR3 totals 16 residues. Germline trimming cut 3 bases from V and 5 bases from J; bases unmatched to any gene: 8.

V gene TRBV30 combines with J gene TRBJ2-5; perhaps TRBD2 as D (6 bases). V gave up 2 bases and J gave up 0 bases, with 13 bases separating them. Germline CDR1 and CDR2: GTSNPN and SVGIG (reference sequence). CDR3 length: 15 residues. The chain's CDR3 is CAWSSGGNYQETQYF. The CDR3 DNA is TGTGCCTGGAGTTCGGGCGGGAACTACCAAGAGACCCAGTACTTC. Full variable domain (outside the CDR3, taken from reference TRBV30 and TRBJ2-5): SQTIHQWPATLVQPVGSPLSLECTVEGTSNPNLYWYRQAAGRGLQLLFYSVGIGQISSEVPQNLSASRPQDRQFILSSKKLLLSDSGFYLCAWSSGGNYQETQYFGPGTRLLVL.

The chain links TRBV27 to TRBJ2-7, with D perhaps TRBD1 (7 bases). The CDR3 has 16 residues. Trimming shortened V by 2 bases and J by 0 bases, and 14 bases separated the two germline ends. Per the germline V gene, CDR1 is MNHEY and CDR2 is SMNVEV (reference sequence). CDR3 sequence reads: CASSLGGGGNSYEQYF. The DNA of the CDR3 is TGTGCCAGCAGTTTAGGAGGGGGCGGGAACTCCTACGAGCAGTACTTC.

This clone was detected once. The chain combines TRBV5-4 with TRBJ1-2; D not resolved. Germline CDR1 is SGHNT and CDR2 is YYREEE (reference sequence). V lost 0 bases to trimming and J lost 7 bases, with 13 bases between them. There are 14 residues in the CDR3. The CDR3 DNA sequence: TGTGCCAGCAGCTTGGGATCGGGAGGGTCTGGCTACACCTTC. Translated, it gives CASSLGSGGSGYTF.

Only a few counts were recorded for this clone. The CDR3 DNA is TGTGCCAGCAGTGAAATGGGTATGAGCAATCAGCCCCAGCATTTT. This gives the protein CASSEMGMSNQPQHF. This rearrangement joins TRBV6-1 to TRBJ1-5; D is unresolved. Per germline, CDR1 MNHNS and CDR2 SASEGT. The CDR3 consists of 15 residues. The V gene lost 2 bases and the J gene lost 1 base, with 9 bases spanning the gap.

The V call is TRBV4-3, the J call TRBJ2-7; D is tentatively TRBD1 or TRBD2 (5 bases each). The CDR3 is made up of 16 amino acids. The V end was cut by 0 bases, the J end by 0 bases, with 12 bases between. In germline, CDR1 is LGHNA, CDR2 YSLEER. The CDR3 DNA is TGCGCCAGCAGCCAAGAAATGGCAGGGAGCTCCTACGAGCAGTACTTC. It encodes CASSQEMAGSSYEQYF.

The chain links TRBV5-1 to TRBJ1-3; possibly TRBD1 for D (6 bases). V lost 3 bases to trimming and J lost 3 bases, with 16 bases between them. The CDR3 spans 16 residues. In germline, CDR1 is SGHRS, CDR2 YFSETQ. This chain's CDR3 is CASSYSQGIVGNTIYF. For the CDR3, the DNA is TGCGCCAGCAGCTACTCTCAGGGGATAGTTGGAAACACCATATATTTT.

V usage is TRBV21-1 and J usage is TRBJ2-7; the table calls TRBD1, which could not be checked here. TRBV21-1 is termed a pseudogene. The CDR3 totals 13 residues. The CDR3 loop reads CASSWLGRYEQYF. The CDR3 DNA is TGTGCCAGCAGCTGGTTGGGCCGCTACGAGCAGTACTTC.

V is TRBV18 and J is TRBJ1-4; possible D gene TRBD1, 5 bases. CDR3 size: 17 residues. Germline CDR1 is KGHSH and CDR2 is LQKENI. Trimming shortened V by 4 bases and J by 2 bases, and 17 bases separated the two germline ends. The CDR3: CASSRKRDASTNEKLFF. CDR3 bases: TGTGCCAGCTCACGTAAGCGGGACGCCTCGACTAATGAAAAACTGTTTTTT.